This T cell receptor (beta chain) was retrieved from a study of regulatory T cells in long-lasting Graves disease. As for the study in general: Graves' disease counted as persistent after over 5 years of antithyroid drugs with positive TSH receptor antibodies.

Arm-PCR with iRepertoire HTBI primers amplified the CDR3 regions for these TCR beta libraries. TCRdb re-analysed the multiplex PCR reads in MiXCR, keeping a single row per CDR3 protein. The sample yields 430,000 or so distinct CDR3 sequences, 20% to 25% seen once. Notes on this clonotype: Its antigen remains unknown.

V gave up 1 base and J gave up 2 bases, with 23 bases separating them. Germline V CDR1 and CDR2: SGHVS, FNYEAQ. This CDR3 comprises 19 residues. General study points: Because few samples were included, accuracy may have been lower.

The sample's time point: persistent/refractory GD, antithyroid drugs over 5 years with positive TRAb. RNA isolated from PBMCs was used to make the TCR library. The genes are TRBV7-6 and TRBJ2-5; D is unresolved. Sample: peripheral blood mononuclear cells (PBMCs), taken when the disease was refractory, from a patient treated with antithyroid drugs. The sequence was obtained from a female donor with Graves disease. CDR3 sequence reads: CASSLGYRRSLDGQETQYF. As DNA, the CDR3 is TGTGCCAGCAGCTTAGGCTACCGCAGGAGCCTGGATGGGCAAGAGACCCAGTACTTC.